Listed below are T cell receptor beta chains from one sample, sequenced in a study of blood T cell repertoires in COVID-19. Sequenced by immunoSEQ multiplex PCR; TCRdb stores in-frame clones only, minus some. The sample contains about 240,000 clones, about four fifths of which appear only once. The sequenced sample consisted of peripheral blood. All receptors come from a man aged 30 to 39 who had recovered from COVID-19. Each CDR3 is given with its conserved first and last residue. The D gene is left open where the match is weak. Clone size is not always given. Where it is, it says once, few, many or a class for expanded clones.

d_gene: -
j_gene: TRBJ1-1
abundance: -
v_gene: TRBV3-1/TRBV3-2
CDR3nt: TGTGCCAGCAGCCAGGGTGAGGTAACTGAAGCTTTCTTT
CDR3aa: CASSQGEVTEAFF

d_gene: -
j_gene: TRBJ1-6
abundance: -
v_gene: TRBV6-5
CDR3nt: TGTGCCACTAGACGCAATAATTCACCCCTCCACTTT
CDR3aa: CATRRNNSPLHF

d_gene: -
j_gene: TRBJ2-7
abundance: -
v_gene: TRBV7-9
CDR3nt: TGTGCCAGCAGCGCGGACAGTGAAAGCTCCTACGAGCAGTACTTC
CDR3aa: CASSADSESSYEQYF

d_gene: TRBD1
j_gene: TRBJ1-5
abundance: -
v_gene: TRBV28
CDR3nt: TGTGCCACCTCAAGCTTCTTCAAGGGACAGAATAATCAGCCCCAGCATTTT
CDR3aa: CATSSFFKGQNNQPQHF

d_gene: -
j_gene: TRBJ2-4
abundance: -
v_gene: TRBV9
CDR3nt: TGTGCCAGCAGCGTGGAAGAGGGCAGGCAGTACTTC
CDR3aa: CASSVEEGRQYF

d_gene: -
j_gene: TRBJ1-2
abundance: -
v_gene: TRBV15
CDR3nt: TGTGCCACCAGCAGAGAGACAGAAAAACTCTATGGCTACACCTTC
CDR3aa: CATSRETEKLYGYTF

d_gene: -
j_gene: TRBJ1-5
abundance: -
v_gene: TRBV6-6
CDR3nt: TGTGCCAGCAGTTACTCAGAGGGTAGCAATCAGCCCCAGCATTTT
CDR3aa: CASSYSEGSNQPQHF

d_gene: -
j_gene: TRBJ2-7
abundance: -
v_gene: TRBV23-1
CDR3nt: TGCGCCAGCCCCTGGGAGGGGGACGAGCAGTACTTC
CDR3aa: CASPWEGDEQYF

d_gene: -
j_gene: TRBJ2-3
abundance: -
v_gene: TRBV27
CDR3nt: TGTGCCAGCAGTCCATCCCCCAGTATCGCGCAGTATTTT
CDR3aa: CASSPSPSIAQYF

d_gene: -
j_gene: TRBJ2-5
abundance: -
v_gene: TRBV5-1
CDR3nt: TGCGCCAGCAGCTTTACCAGGGCCGAAGAGACCCAGTACTTC
CDR3aa: CASSFTRAEETQYF

d_gene: -
j_gene: TRBJ1-2
abundance: once
v_gene: TRBV4-1
CDR3nt: TGCGCCAGCAGCCAAGGAGCTATGGAGCGGCCTAACTATGGCTACACCTTC
CDR3aa: CASSQGAMERPNYGYTF

d_gene: -
j_gene: TRBJ1-2
abundance: -
v_gene: TRBV19
CDR3nt: TGTGCCAGTAGCCAGAACTATGGCTACACCTTC
CDR3aa: CASSQNYGYTF

d_gene: -
j_gene: TRBJ2-4
abundance: few
v_gene: TRBV3-1/TRBV3-2
CDR3nt: TGTGCCAGCAGCCAAGTGGGGGACTTAAACATTCAGTACTTC
CDR3aa: CASSQVGDLNIQYF

d_gene: -
j_gene: TRBJ2-5
abundance: -
v_gene: TRBV11-2
CDR3nt: TGTGCCAGCAGCTCCCGAGGGGGGGCGGAGACCCAGTACTTC
CDR3aa: CASSSRGGAETQYF

d_gene: -
j_gene: TRBJ2-2
abundance: once
v_gene: TRBV11-2
CDR3nt: TGTGCCAGCAGCATCATCCGAGCAAACACCGGGGAGCTGTTTTTT
CDR3aa: CASSIIRANTGELFF